The 31 T cell receptor beta chains below were found in one sample sequenced in a study of regulatory T cells in long-lasting Graves disease. Construction of the TCR beta libraries employed iRepertoire HTBI primers in conjunction with Arm-PCR of CDR3 regions. TCRdb reanalysed the multiplex PCR reads using MiXCR and keeps one entry per CDR3 protein. The sample includes more than 450,000 distinct CDR3 sequences, roughly 17% seen only once; the top ten take 10% to 15%. Described time point: newly diagnosed GD, antithyroid drugs for less than 3 months. From PBMCs, RNA was extracted and then used to make the TCR library. Another study also made use of these data, one on T cells in Graves' hyperthyroidism and ophthalmopathy.

The specimen was peripheral blood mononuclear cells (PBMCs), collected at new diagnosis, from a patient treated with antithyroid drugs. The receptors derive from a man aged 35 to 55 with Graves disease.

This clonotype was seen a few times. V usage is TRBV24-1 and J usage is TRBJ2-1, with TRBD2 matching over 12 bases. Germline loops: CDR1 KGHDR, CDR2 SFDVKD. After removal of 4 bases from V and 8 bases from J, the junction contained 5 bases not matched to a gene. The CDR3 totals 15 residues. The chain's CDR3 is CATSERGLAGDEQFF. As DNA, the CDR3 is TGTGCCACCAGTGAACGGGGACTAGCGGGCGATGAGCAGTTCTTC.

Ten or more counts support this clonotype. The chain recombines TRBV3-1 with TRBJ2-1; 8 bases fit TRBD2. V shed 4 bases and J 7 bases; nucleotides not matched to a gene: 18. CDR1 and CDR2 from the germline V gene are LGHDT and YNNKEL (reference sequence). The CDR3 consists of 18 residues. The DNA of the CDR3 is TGTGCCAGCAGCCCAACCTTGGGAGCGGGAGCCTCGGGGAATGAGCAGTTCTTC. It translates to CASSPTLGAGASGNEQFF.

A note on this clonotype: One junction end does not reproduce the germline sequence, and a read error may be involved. The J gene is TRBJ2-3, the V gene TRBV12-3 or TRBV12-4; 9 bases map to TRBD2. The CDR3 contains 15 residues. This CDR3 is CASNLAGHSTDTQCF. CDR3 bases: TGTGCCAGCAATCTAGCGGGGCATAGCACAGATACGCAGTGTTTT.

This clonotype has ten or more counts. The chain couples TRBV5-1 to TRBJ2-2; perhaps TRBD1 as D (5 bases). V lost 1 base and J 2 bases, leaving 9 bases between the germline ends. CDR1 and CDR2 from the germline V gene are SGHRS and YFSETQ. The CDR3 totals 15 residues. Written as DNA, the CDR3 is TGCGCCAGCAGCTTGTTCCAGGGAAACACCGGGGAGCTGTTTTTT. Its protein product is CASSLFQGNTGELFF.

There are a few counts of this clonotype. The chain joins TRBV9 to TRBJ1-5; a possible D gene is TRBD1 (5 bases). Germline V gene sequence: CDR1 SGDLS, CDR2 YYNGEE. Trimming removed 0 bases from V and 7 bases from J, with 8 bases in between. The CDR3 totals 13 residues. CDR3 protein: CASSVATGQPQHF. The CDR3 nucleotides read TGTGCCAGCAGCGTAGCTACAGGCCAGCCCCAGCATTTT.

This rearrangement joins TRBV5-6 to TRBJ2-1; 9 positions agree with TRBD1. V dropped 4 bases and J dropped 2; count of bases not matched to a gene: 4. This CDR3 has 15 residues. The germline V gene encodes CDR1 SGHDT and CDR2 YYEEEE. CDR3 sequence reads: CASSGGTGPYNEQFF. The CDR3 coding sequence is TGTGCCAGCAGCGGGGGGACAGGGCCCTACAATGAGCAGTTCTTC.

This clonotype occurred many times. This chain uses TRBV6-2 or TRBV6-3 with TRBJ2-3; no definite D call. Germline CDR1 and CDR2: MNHEY and SVGEGT. V was shortened by 2 bases and J by 6 bases, with 9 bases between the two germline ends. This CDR3 is built from 13 residues. CDR3 DNA sequence: TGTGCCAGCAGTTACCGGCAGTCGGATACGCAGTATTTT. Translated: CASSYRQSDTQYF.

CDR3 sequence: CASSLTGNSYEQYF. CDR3 in DNA: TGTGCCAGCAGTTTGACAGGGAATTCCTACGAGCAGTACTTC. The chain uses TRBV7-6 and TRBJ2-7, with 7 bases identical to TRBD1. This CDR3 is built from 14 residues. Germline CDR1 and CDR2: SGHVS and FNYEAQ. V shed 6 bases and J 1 base; nucleotides not matched to a gene: 6.

This clonotype has more than one count but fewer than ten. The genes are TRBV28 and TRBJ1-5, with D maybe TRBD1 (6 bases). The CDR3 runs to 15 residues. Germline CDR1 MDHEN, CDR2 SYDVKM. Trimming removed 4 bases from V and 3 bases from J, with 13 bases in between. The CDR3 loop is CASSSTGVNNQPQHF. For the CDR3, the DNA is TGTGCCAGCAGTTCGACAGGAGTGAACAATCAGCCCCAGCATTTT.

As to this clonotype: A read error may explain this, as a much larger clone is one base away. The gene calls are TRBV28 and TRBJ2-2; D not resolved. The CDR3 has 15 amino acids. Germline values: CDR1 MDHEN, CDR2 SYDVKM. V lost 2 bases and J 1 base, leaving 8 bases between the germline ends. The CDR3 DNA sequence: TGTGCCAGCAGTTTACCGGCCTTGAACACCGGGGAGCTGTTTTTT. Translating it yields CASSLPALNTGELFF.

J is TRBJ1-5 and V is TRBV27; D is unclear. Trimming shortened V by 3 bases and J by 2 bases, and 5 bases separated the two germline ends. The germline V gene has CDR1 MNHEY and CDR2 SMNVEV (reference sequence). CDR3 length equals 13 residues. Written as DNA, the CDR3 is TGTGCCAGCAGTTTCGACGGCAATCAGCCCCAGCATTTT. Translated: CASSFDGNQPQHF.

The CDR3 nucleotides are TGTGTCAGTTGGGTAGGGCAGGGGAAAAACATTCAGTACTTC. Amino acid sequence: CVSWVGQGKNIQYF. This chain uses TRBV28 with TRBJ2-4; TRBD1 is a possible D gene (6 bases). Germline loops: CDR1 MDHEN, CDR2 SYDVKM. The CDR3 consists of 14 residues.

This chain connects TRBV30 to TRBJ2-3; D gene uncertain. V dropped 2 bases and J dropped 1 base, with 10 bases sitting between them. This CDR3 has 14 residues. CDR1 GTSNPN and CDR2 SVGIG come from the germline V gene (reference sequence). CDR3 bases: TGTGCCTGGAGTCCATACTGGGGCACAGATACGCAGTATTTT. Amino acid sequence: CAWSPYWGTDTQYF.

This CDR3 is CASSLTLTSGATGELFF. The CDR3, as DNA: TGTGCCAGCAGCTTAACGTTGACTAGCGGGGCAACCGGGGAGCTGTTTTTT. The chain uses TRBV7-3 and TRBJ2-2; 11 bases match TRBD2. The germline V gene encodes CDR1 SGHTA and CDR2 FQGTGA. The junction had 5 bases not matched to a gene; V was cut back by 0 bases and J by 5 bases. The CDR3 totals 17 residues.

With respect to this clonotype: A much larger clone lies a single base off, so this may be a read error. J is TRBJ1-2 and V is TRBV12-3 or TRBV12-4; a possible D gene is TRBD1 (6 bases). V lost 5 bases, J lost 10 bases, and 17 bases lay in between. There are 13 residues in the CDR3. The CDR3 nucleotides are TGTGCCAGCAGTGATTCGACAGGATTCACCTACACCTTC. Protein product: CASSDSTGFTYTF.

The chain recombines TRBV12-5 with TRBJ2-7, with 7 bases identical to TRBD1. CDR1 is LGHNT and CDR2 is FRNRAP in the germline V gene. The V gene end was trimmed by 5 bases and the J gene end by 0 bases; junction bases not matched to a gene: 10. The CDR3 spans 16 residues. The chain's CDR3 is CASGDDWDRLSYEQYF. The CDR3, as DNA: TGTGCTAGTGGTGACGATTGGGACAGACTCTCCTACGAGCAGTACTTC. Variable domain in full (rest from reference TRBV12-5 and TRBJ2-7): DARVTQTPRHKVTEMGQEVTMRCQPILGHNTVFWYRQTMMQGLELLAYFRNRAPLDDSGMPKDRFSAEMPDATLATLKIQPSEPRDSAVYFCASGDDWDRLSYEQYFGPGTRLTVT.

The sample holds many counts of this clonotype. No conserved phenylalanine or tryptophan ends this CDR3, so it is likely a read error. The rearrangement joins TRBV11-3 to TRBJ2-1, with TRBD2 matching 12 bases. The CDR3 covers 18 residues. Germline CDR1 SGHNT, CDR2 YENEEA. The J segment lost 0 bases and the V segment lost 5 bases, leaving 8 bases of the junction unmatched. CDR3 protein: CASSAELAGGSSYNEQFL. In DNA form, the CDR3 reads TGTGCCAGCAGCGCCGAACTAGCGGGAGGCTCCTCCTACAATGAGCAGTTCCTC.

This sequence joins TRBV6-2 or TRBV6-3 and TRBJ2-1; tentatively, D is TRBD2 (5 bases). The CDR3 has 15 residues. The germline gives CDR1 MNHEY, CDR2 SVGEGT. The V end lost 6 bases, the J end lost 7 bases, and 19 bases lay between the germline ends. This CDR3 is CASRNTGSNGNEQFF. In DNA, the CDR3 is TGTGCCAGCAGAAATACGGGGTCTAACGGTAATGAGCAGTTCTTC.

This clonotype was detected ten times or more. The chain combines TRBV6-5 with TRBJ1-6; 7 bases fit TRBD1. Unmatched junction bases numbered 12, after V lost 4 bases and J lost 12 bases. The length of the CDR3 is 15 residues. Germline V CDR1 and CDR2: MNHEY, SVGAGI. The CDR3 DNA is TGTGCCAGCAGTTTTCCGGACAGGCCTACGGAACCCCTCCACTTT. Its protein is CASSFPDRPTEPLHF.

The genes are TRBV18 and TRBJ2-1; 12 bases align to TRBD2. Unmatched junction bases numbered 4, after V lost 0 bases and J lost 4 bases. The CDR3 runs to 17 residues. Germline-derived CDR1 and CDR2 are KGHSH and LQKENI. This chain's CDR3 is CASSPPGLAGIYNEQFF. The DNA of the CDR3 is TGTGCCAGCTCACCACCAGGACTAGCGGGAATTTACAATGAGCAGTTCTTC.

Details on this clonotype: Compared with germline, one end of the junction differs, possibly owing to a read error. The chain couples TRBV20-1 to TRBJ1-5, with 7 nucleotides matching TRBD1. The CDR3 length is 14 residues. CDR1 and CDR2 from the germline V gene are DFQATT and SNEGSKA (reference sequence). The CDR3 region is CSAGETGPNQPQHF. For the CDR3, the DNA is TGCAGTGCTGGAGAGACAGGGCCTAATCAGCCCCAGCATTTT.

Concerning this clonotype: A read error may be the cause here, since a much bigger clone is one base away. Since the CDR3 does not end with the conserved phenylalanine or tryptophan, this likely comes from a read error. This chain joins TRBV2 and TRBJ2-7; 9 nucleotides match TRBD1. Germline V gene lookup returns CDR1 SNHLY and CDR2 FYNNEI. CDR3 length equals 14 residues. The V gene end was trimmed by 7 bases and the J gene end by 4 bases; junction bases not matched to a gene: 8. The chain's CDR3 is CASTLGTGLYEQYC. The CDR3 DNA is TGTGCCAGCACTCTCGGGACAGGGTTATACGAGCAGTACTGC.

This clonotype has a count of ten or more. The V call is TRBV12-3 or TRBV12-4, the J call TRBJ2-5, with D perhaps TRBD1 (5 bases). Trimming removed 6 bases from V and 4 bases from J, with 15 bases in between. The CDR3 consists of 14 residues. The CDR3 DNA sequence: TGTGCCAGCAGCGAAGTAGGGGTTGGAGAGACCCAGTACTTC. This codes for CASSEVGVGETQYF.

CDR3 sequence (DNA): TGTGCCAGTAGTCCCACGACAGCCCGGGGAGCTTTCTTT. It translates to CASSPTTARGAFF. The chain uses TRBV19 and TRBJ1-1; D possibly corresponds to TRBD1 (5 bases). The length of the CDR3 is 13 residues. V dropped 5 bases and J dropped 10 bases, with 17 bases sitting between them. In germline, CDR1 is LNHDA, CDR2 SQIVND (reference sequence).

This clonotype has at least ten counts. This rearrangement joins TRBV7-8 to TRBJ2-1; D remains unclear. This CDR3 is 12 amino acids long. CDR1 is SGHVS, CDR2 FQNEAQ, per germline. Trimming left V 6 bases short and J 8 bases short, with 11 bases between. The CDR3 DNA reads TGTGCCAGCAGTCCGATGCTTGATGAGCAGTTCTTC. Amino acid sequence: CASSPMLDEQFF.

This clonotype was detected a few times. The CDR3 is CASSPSSSHEQFF. The CDR3 nucleotides are TGTGCCAGCAGCCCTTCCTCTAGCCATGAGCAGTTCTTC. The chain recombines TRBV7-3 with TRBJ2-1, with TRBD2 as a possible D gene (5 bases). Germline loops: CDR1 SGHTA, CDR2 FQGTGA. The length of the CDR3 is 13 residues. V was clipped by 5 bases and J by 8 bases, with 13 bases between them. Drawing the rest from reference TRBV7-3 and TRBJ2-1, the complete variable domain is GAGVSQTPSNKVTEKGKYVELRCDPISGHTALYWYRQSLGQGPEFLIYFQGTGAADDSGLPNDRFFAVRPEGSVSTLKIQRTERGDSAVYLCASSPSSSHEQFFGPGTRLTVL.

Regarding this clonotype: Given a much more abundant clone one base away, this may be a read error. This chain connects TRBV6-5 to TRBJ1-2; the match to TRBD1 covers 11 bases. From germline, CDR1 is MNHEY and CDR2 SVGAGI. This CDR3 contains 16 residues. After removal of 2 bases from V and 5 bases from J, the junction contained 7 bases not matched to a gene. CDR3 nucleotide sequence: TGTGCCAGCAGTTACCTCCCGGGACAGGGGGATTATGGCTACACCTTC. Its protein product is CASSYLPGQGDYGYTF.

V usage is TRBV7-2 and J usage is TRBJ2-3; TRBD2 might be the D (5 bases). V was cut by 3 bases and J by 2 bases, with 9 bases left in between. Germline assignment: CDR1 SGHTA and CDR2 FQGNSA. The CDR3 runs 14 residues. The CDR3 protein is CASSFTRDTDTQYF. The CDR3 region has the DNA TGTGCCAGCAGCTTCACTAGAGACACAGATACGCAGTATTTT.

The table lists this clonotype with many counts. V gene TRBV12-3 or TRBV12-4 combines with J gene TRBJ2-3; 8 nucleotides match TRBD2. The CDR3 has 17 residues. With 7 bases clipped from V and 2 bases from J, the junction kept 14 bases outside the gene matches. CDR3 region: CASNHPRGGRVTDTQYF. CDR3 coding DNA: TGTGCCAGCAATCACCCCCGGGGGGGGCGTGTCACAGATACGCAGTATTTT.

The chain links TRBV5-1 to TRBJ1-1; no definite D call. The CDR3 is made up of 15 amino acids. Looked up from germline, CDR1 is SGHRS and CDR2 is YFSETQ. The ends were cut back, 0 bases at V and 3 bases at J, with 12 bases in the middle. DNA for the CDR3: TGCGCCAGCAGCTTGGGGGCAGAGTTTTACACTGAAGCTTTCTTT. Translated: CASSLGAEFYTEAFF.

This clonotype occurred a few times. The rearrangement joins TRBV6-1 to TRBJ1-5, with unresolved D. Germline CDR1 reads MNHNS; CDR2 reads SASEGT. The CDR3 is made up of 13 amino acids. V shed 1 base and J shed 6 bases, with 7 bases lying between them. Here the CDR3 DNA reads TGTGCCAGCAGTGAAGGGGTCCGTCAGCCCCAGCATTTT. Translation gives CASSEGVRQPQHF.